In its sample, the clone carrying this T cell receptor (beta chain) was seen a few times. Its antigen is unidentified. These data are taken from a study of T cell repertoires in cytomegalovirus infection. Turning to the study itself: An indication of both CMV infection and matching HLA type came from public TCR beta signatures.

TCRdb re-analysed the reads in MiXCR, keeping a single row per CDR3 protein. The sample yields 100,000 or so distinct CDR3 sequences, around a quarter seen once. Regarding the study as a whole: Summed frequency of public TCR beta families distinguished CMV carriers with the relevant HLA.

The TCR sequence derives from a human donor in good health (CMV status not recorded). Some clones in this sample may be carry-over from other donors' samples. The specimen was CD8+ T cells from PBMCs.

The CDR3 sequence is CASSQQDRDSGANVLTF. DNA for the CDR3: TGCGCCAGCAGCCAACAAGACAGGGACTCTGGGGCCAACGTCCTGACTTTC. The J gene is TRBJ2-6, the V gene TRBV4-1; 7 bases match TRBD1. V trimming: 2 bases; J trimming: 0 bases; junction bases outside the gene matches: 4. The CDR3 length is 17 residues. CDR1 MGHRA and CDR2 YSYEKL come from the germline V gene.